Each of the 11 T cell receptor beta chains below was sequenced from the same sample in a study of T cells expressing NK-cell markers. TCRdb reprocessed the 5' RACE reads and keeps a single row for each CDR3 protein, giving no DNA. This sample's table has 200,000 to 300,000 distinct CDR3 sequences. Input material: blood T cells: a sorted CD56 or NKG2C T cell subset, CD4+ or CD8+ T cells, or bulk PBMC T cells (not recorded which). These receptors were collected from a young man in good health.

The V call is TRBV30, the J call TRBJ2-3; TCRdb calls TRBD1, which cannot be checked without DNA. Germline values: CDR1 GTSNPN, CDR2 SVGIG (reference sequence). This CDR3 has 14 residues. The chain's CDR3 is CAWSLNRNTDTQYF.

This chain uses TRBV12-3 or TRBV12-4 with TRBJ1-2; TCRdb gives TRBD1 as the D gene, but with no DNA this cannot be confirmed. The CDR3 is 13 residues long. The chain's CDR3 is CASSSGTGHGYTF.

The chain employs TRBV27 and TRBJ2-4; TCRdb outputs TRBD1, but without DNA this stays unchecked. The CDR3 loop spans 15 amino acids. Germline CDR1 is MNHEY and CDR2 is SMNVEV (reference sequence). The CDR3 here is CASSARMGQLNIQYF.

V usage is TRBV6-1 and J usage is TRBJ1-1; the TCRdb D gene call, TRBD1, has no DNA to confirm it. Germline V gives CDR1 MNHNS, CDR2 SASEGT. The CDR3 sequence is 15 residues long. The CDR3 region is CASSRRTGTASGAFF.

This chain connects TRBV29-1 to TRBJ2-1. The CDR3 totals 12 residues. Germline CDR1 is SQVTM and CDR2 is ANQGSEA. CDR3 amino acids: CSHANTPMNQFF.

The chain uses TRBV5-6 and TRBJ2-2; TCRdb returns TRBD1, unconfirmable since there is no DNA. The germline gives CDR1 SGHDT, CDR2 YYEEEE. CDR3 length equals 17 residues. This CDR3 reads CASSPPGQFTGTGELFF.

The rearrangement joins TRBV18 to TRBJ2-3; TCRdb outputs TRBD1, but without DNA this stays unchecked. This CDR3 region has 12 residues. The germline V gene encodes CDR1 KGHSH and CDR2 LQKENI. CDR3 amino acids: CASSMTGDTQYF.

The J gene is TRBJ2-5, the V gene TRBV20-1; TCRdb's D call, TRBD1, is unchecked because there is no DNA. This CDR3 spans 12 amino acids. Germline V gene lookup returns CDR1 DFQATT and CDR2 SNEGSKA (reference sequence). CDR3 sequence reads: CSAITGLETQYF.

The genes are TRBV5-1 and TRBJ1-1; the TCRdb call, TRBD1, lacks DNA for checking. Germline-derived CDR1 and CDR2 are SGHRS and YFSETQ. CDR3 length: 13 residues. The chain's CDR3 is CASSKGQGREAFF.

The chain has TRBV30 and TRBJ1-5. Looked up from germline, CDR1 is GTSNPN and CDR2 is SVGIG (reference sequence). The CDR3 extends over 14 amino acids. The CDR3 loop reads CAWSVRSVDQPQHF.

The chain is built from TRBV3-1 and TRBJ2-2. The CDR3 totals 13 residues. Per germline, CDR1 LGHDT and CDR2 YNNKEL (reference sequence). The CDR3 sequence is CASSQTETGELFF.